This note documents a single T cell receptor (beta chain) sequence. The clone's antigen remains unknown. Base qualities are not provided; no much larger clone lies one nucleotide away. The data originate from a study of OX40 agonist ivuxolimab in advanced cancers. Regarding the complete study: Ivuxolimab was a fully human IgG2 agonistic monoclonal antibody targeting the costimulatory receptor OX40 (CD134). Intravenous ivuxolimab was administered to patients every 2 weeks at six dose levels: 0.01, 0.1, 0.3, 1.5, 3 and 10 mg/kg. Of the approximately 50 dose-escalation patients, hepatocellular carcinoma was present in around 19, melanoma in approximately 15, renal cell carcinoma in 9 and head and neck cancer in 9. In the dose-escalation cohort, more than 75% of patients were male, and the mean age was roughly 60 years, with a range of about 20 to 79. Prior anti-PD-1, anti-PD-L1 or anti-CTLA-4 therapy was permitted, and 30% to 45% of dose-escalation patients had received checkpoint inhibitors. Partial responses were achieved by three dose-escalation patients, of whom one had hepatocellular carcinoma and two had cutaneous melanoma. Peripheral TCRbeta sequencing was intended to test whether TCR sequence diversity was altered and clonal T-cell expansion was caused by ivuxolimab. The paper covers the monotherapy dose-escalation part of the phase I ivuxolimab trial, which included N ≈ 50 patients.

For sequencing of the TCRbeta CDR3 region, genomic DNA was extracted from the sorted cells. The immunoSEQ Assay was used to sequence the TCRbeta CDR3 regions. TCRdb holds this immuneACCESS table with in-frame rearrangements only. Some clones are missing; in checked studies, unresolved V genes explain under half, and the rest has no known cause. The sample data list tens of thousands of clones, and approximately 80% of these were observed just once. The ten most abundant clones make up around 0.45% of the sample. The trial excluded patients who had a history of autoimmune disease or were on systemic immunosuppression. Peripheral blood for TCR sequencing was collected from all dose cohorts at baseline, on cycle 4 day 1, and on cycle 7 day 1. The samples were drawn from a first-in-human, open-label, multicenter phase I dose-escalation trial of ivuxolimab. The trial enrolled adults with locally advanced or metastatic head and neck squamous cell, hepatocellular, melanoma or renal cell carcinoma. Before TCR sequencing, CD4+ and CD8+ T cells were separately sorted from peripheral blood.

Its CDR3 holds 15 amino acids, cysteine through phenylalanine. Here the CDR3 DNA is all that survives: 45 bases in frame from base 1. As encoded in the germline V gene, CDR1 is ENHRY while CDR2 is SYGVKD. Relative to germline, V is 0 bases shorter and J is 2 bases shorter, with 11 bases between their ends. The investigation overall reported the following: Low levels of normalized T-cell clonal expansion were also seen in some nonresponding patients. After ivuxolimab, more expanded clones were found on average in CD8+ T cells than in CD4+ T cells. Which antigens the clonally expanded peripheral T cells were specific for was not determined. Clonal expansion of both CD4+ and CD8+ blood T cells was observed from baseline to week 6 at doses 0.1 to 3.0 mg/kg. In the 0.1-3.0 mg/kg groups, partial responders had among the lowest normalized peripheral clonal expansion, particularly in CD8+ T cells.

The sequence joins TRBV10-3 to TRBJ2-7; perhaps TRBD2 is the D gene, with 6 bases matching. The source of this sequence is an adult with an advanced solid tumor such as melanoma, head and neck, liver or kidney cancer. Material: CD4+ or CD8+ T cells sorted from blood, obtained in a trial of the OX40 agonist ivuxolimab. The nucleotide sequence reads TGTGCCATCAGTGAGTCGACTCGACTAGCCTACGAGCAGTACTTC. Its product reads: CAISESTRLAYEQYF.